This passage covers 6 T cell receptor beta chains from one sample sequenced in a study of post-analysis software for immune sequencing data. General study findings and limits: The study found TRBV5-6, TRBV5-1 and TRBV20-1 among several TRBV segments more frequent in patients than controls.

cDNA libraries for TCR beta contained unique molecular identifiers. TCRdb independently ran MiXCR on the PCR reads; one entry per CDR3 protein. The sample lists 750,000 to 950,000 distinct CDR3 sequences; 35% to 55% were seen once. The antigens these receptors bind are not known. Specimen: blood. Receptors originate from a girl between 5 and 17 years old with multiple sclerosis.

This chain connects TRBV24-1 to TRBJ2-7, with 7 bases that match TRBD2. Germline V gene sequence: CDR1 KGHDR, CDR2 SFDVKD. This CDR3 comprises 16 residues. V gave up 3 bases and J gave up 0 bases; unmatched junction bases: 7. The CDR3 region has the DNA TGTGCCACCAGTGATCCGGGACTAACTAACTCCTACGAGCAGTACTTC. Translating it yields CATSDPGLTNSYEQYF.

This clonotype turned up a few times. One end of the junction varies from germline; a read error may be responsible. The chain carries TRBV4-1 and TRBJ2-1; 11 bases fit TRBD2. Germline V gene sequence: CDR1 MGHRA, CDR2 YSYEKL. CDR3 length: 18 residues. The CDR3 sequence: CASSQEGLAVISYDEQFF. In DNA, the CDR3 is TGCGCCAGCAGCCAAGAGGGACTAGCGGTAATCTCCTACGATGAGCAGTTCTTC.

This clonotype was observed a few times. The chain couples TRBV6-5 to TRBJ1-1; D is unresolved. This CDR3 contains 13 residues. V shed 2 bases and J shed 2 bases, with 6 bases lying between them. Germline V gene data show CDR1 as MNHEY and CDR2 as SVGAGI. In DNA form, the CDR3 reads TGTGCCAGCAGTTACGAGTCTAACACTGAAGCTTTCTTT. It specifies CASSYESNTEAFF.

The chain is built from TRBV20-1 and TRBJ2-7; 9 bases are shared with TRBD2. Judging by the DNA end, TRBJ2-5 fits better; the J call may be wrong. The CDR3 is made up of 17 amino acids. Germline V lookup: CDR1 DFQATT, CDR2 SNEGSKA (reference sequence). The CDR3 region is CSARDSDPSGTWKTQYF. The CDR3, as DNA: TGCAGTGCTAGAGATTCGGACCCTAGCGGGACTTGGAAGACCCAGTACTTC.

CDR3 residues: CASSRSSNTEAFF. In DNA form, the CDR3 reads TGTGCCAGCAGCCGCAGTTCCAACACTGAAGCTTTCTTT. V and J are TRBV7-6 and TRBJ1-1; D is uncertain. Germline V gene data show CDR1 as SGHVS and CDR2 as FNYEAQ. Between the trimmed V and J ends, which lost 5 bases and 2 bases, there was a span of 9 bases. The CDR3 is 13 residues long.

This chain uses TRBV11-1 with TRBJ1-2, with TRBD1 as a possible D gene (5 bases). Trimming shortened V by 5 bases and J by 10 bases, and 17 bases separated the two germline ends. CDR1 SGHAT and CDR2 FQDESV come from the germline V gene (reference sequence). The CDR3 has 13 residues. The CDR3 nucleotides are TGTGCCAGCAGCCCACACCGGGGCGAAGACTACACCTTC. Residues: CASSPHRGEDYTF.